This T cell receptor (beta chain) was recorded in a study of blood T cell repertoires in COVID-19 (dated by TCRdb to 2020 to 2022). For context, the study as a whole: Samples covering the acute and convalescent phases of COVID-19 were provided by collaborators in the United States, Italy and Spain. The material from the prospective study consisted of cDNA or gDNA derived from T cells, B-cell-depleted T cells, or PBMCs. Deeply sampled blood TCRbeta repertoires from subjects exposed to, actively infected with, or recovered from COVID-19 were included in the dataset. The repertoires were made available in a free public database intended to serve as a resource for research on the immune response to SARS-CoV-2. Samples were obtained from the ongoing ImmuneRACE study (first 160 participants) and from over 1,000 subjects provided by 6 global collaborators. Nearly every sample came with metadata listing a de-identified subject ID, COVID-19 status, age in years and sex. Where available, HLA class I and class II types were taken from metadata supplied by the sample provider and were not determined by assay-based typing.

Collaborating institutions collected whole blood in K2EDTA tubes following their own protocols. Collaborator samples were shipped for TCRbeta analysis as frozen whole blood, isolated PBMCs, or DNA extracted from either sample type. The CDR3, from cysteine to phenylalanine, totals 15 residues. Only CDR3 DNA remains: 45 bases, in frame from the first base. The germline V gene gives CDR1 as SGHRS and CDR2 as YFSETQ. Germline trimming amounts to 4 bases on V and 7 bases on J, with 8 as the count of junction bases outside the gene matches. What the study reported, not specific to this receptor: Clinical and demographic metadata were provided uncurated, with the amount varying by source and participant.

TCRbeta CDR3 regions were amplified from genomic DNA using the immunoSEQ Assay, a bias-controlled multiplex PCR. The paper's processing steps were these. The number of nucleated cells in each sample was estimated by amplification of reference gene primers within the assay. Sequence reads were collapsed and filtered to measure the absolute abundance of every unique TCRbeta CDR3 rearrangement. For each sample, productive Simpson clonality was calculated as the square root of Simpson's diversity index over productive rearrangements. TCRdb took over this immuneACCESS table, retaining in-frame rearrangements with V and J assigned. Such tables are incomplete; in checked studies, under half of the missing clones stem from an unresolved V gene, and the remainder is unexplained. Clone size and V and J calls were adopted from that table, with D and trimming inferred from the DNA. In this sample the table shows under 200,000 clones, roughly 90% of which occur a single time. The ten largest clones take up 1.5% to 2% of the sample.

A remark on this clone: Its binding antigen is unknown. No base quality information exists; no much larger clone differs at one position.

The TCR originated in a young man with active or convalescent COVID-19. The material sequenced was peripheral blood. In this chain, TRBV5-1 is recombined with TRBJ1-4; 9 nucleotides in the junction match TRBD1. CDR3 reads: CASSGGTTGGEKLFF. The nucleotide sequence reads TGCGCCAGCAGCGGTGGAACGACAGGGGGTGAAAAACTGTTTTTT.